This TCR beta chain was identified in a study of T cells in Graves' hyperthyroidism and ophthalmopathy. Overall study: Upon initial diagnosis and before any treatment, peripheral blood was collected.

The study's findings and limits: Ophthalmopathy stood apart from stable hyperthyroidism in a 13 V-J model.

The CDR3 is 12 amino acids. Germline CDR1 is SQVTM and CDR2 is ANQGSEA. The ends were cut back, 4 bases at V and 5 bases at J, with 8 bases in the middle. TCR beta CDR3 regions were amplified from RNA. First-round RT-PCR targeting the TCR CDR3 was performed with the HTBI primer set. From the multiplex PCR reads, TCRdb called clonotypes with MiXCR, one entry per CDR3 protein. Among about 500,000 distinct CDR3 sequences listed, 15% to 20% were seen once. In the ophthalmopathy cohort, Clinical Activity Score was at least 3, NOSPECS grade at least 4, and duration under 3 months. Diagnoses used clinical symptoms, serum thyroxine and TRAb, thyroid ultrasound and orbital computed tomography. This clonotype was picked up a small number of times. Its antigen is unknown.

This chain connects TRBV29-1 to TRBJ2-2, with D maybe TRBD2 (6 bases). The sequencing input was blood. This sequence was found in a woman in her thirties with Graves' ophthalmopathy. As DNA, the CDR3 is TGCAGCGTTGCGGGGGTGACCGGGGAGCTGTTTTTT. Protein product: CSVAGVTGELFF.